The source of this T cell receptor beta chain is a study of PD-L1 blockade in urothelial cancer. Time point here: peripheral blood 6 weeks after treatment start. The V gene's germline CDR1 is SGHNT and CDR2 YYREEE (reference sequence). The CDR3 covers 13 residues. V lost 4 bases and J lost 8, with 15 bases in between. As for this clone: The sample contains more than one DNA sequence encoding this CDR3.

Assay used: immunoSEQ multiplex PCR; TCRdb lists only in-frame clones, some missing. The sample holds about 110,000 clones, approximately 89% seen once. This TCR derives from a man in his 60s with urothelial cancer. The chain joins TRBV5-4 to TRBJ1-1; D is possibly TRBD1 (6 bases). This material consisted of PBMCs, taken around atezolizumab (anti-PD-L1) treatment. CDR3 sequence: CASSAWGLPEAFF. The CDR3 region has the DNA TGTGCCAGCAGCGCCTGGGGGCTGCCCGAAGCTTTCTTT.